The following is a T cell receptor (beta chain) sequence with its context. The record originates from a study of shared clonotypes between healthy human individuals. When replicate PCRs were run on sorted subsets, they used about 200 ng DNA, around 33,000 T cell genomes. This table comes from immunoSEQ multiplex PCR, and its TCRdb copy is limited to in-frame clones, with some not included. The sample lists some 2,000,000 clones, roughly 94% occurring once. The receptor comes from a man aged 18 to 30 in good health. Sample: naive CD4+ T cells sorted from blood. Indicated subset: CD45RA+ positively selected.

The CDR3 DNA reads as TGTGCCAGCAGGCTTGACAGGGGGCAGTTCGAGCAGTACTTC. Translating it yields CASRLDRGQFEQYF. The chain is built from TRBV2 and TRBJ2-7; TRBD1 matches 10 bases. The germline V gene encodes CDR1 SNHLY and CDR2 FYNNEI. Trimming at V came to 6 bases and at J to 6 bases, leaving 8 bases not matched to a gene. The CDR3 is made up of 14 amino acids.